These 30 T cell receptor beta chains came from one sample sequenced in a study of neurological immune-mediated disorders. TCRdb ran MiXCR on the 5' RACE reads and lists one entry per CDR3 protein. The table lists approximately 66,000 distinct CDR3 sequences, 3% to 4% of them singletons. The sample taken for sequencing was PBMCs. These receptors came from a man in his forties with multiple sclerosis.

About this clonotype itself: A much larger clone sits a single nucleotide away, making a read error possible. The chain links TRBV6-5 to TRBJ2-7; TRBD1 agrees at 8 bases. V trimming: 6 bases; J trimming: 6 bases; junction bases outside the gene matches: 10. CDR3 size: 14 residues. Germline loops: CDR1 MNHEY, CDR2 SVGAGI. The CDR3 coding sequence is TGTGCCAGCAGAGAGACAGGGGAGACTTCCGAGCAGTACTTC. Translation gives CASRETGETSEQYF.

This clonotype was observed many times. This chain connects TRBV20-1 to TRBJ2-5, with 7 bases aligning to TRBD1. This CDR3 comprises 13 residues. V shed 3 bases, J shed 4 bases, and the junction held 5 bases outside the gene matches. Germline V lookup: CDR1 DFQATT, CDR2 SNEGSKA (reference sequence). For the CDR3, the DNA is TGCAGTGCTAGTTACAGGGGAATAGAGACCCAGTACTTC. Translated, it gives CSASYRGIETQYF.

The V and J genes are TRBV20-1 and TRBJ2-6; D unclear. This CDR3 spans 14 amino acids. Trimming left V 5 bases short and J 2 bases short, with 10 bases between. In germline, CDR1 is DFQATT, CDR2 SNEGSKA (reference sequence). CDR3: CSASDRTGANVLTF. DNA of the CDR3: TGCAGTGCTTCTGACCGGACTGGGGCCAACGTCCTGACTTTC.

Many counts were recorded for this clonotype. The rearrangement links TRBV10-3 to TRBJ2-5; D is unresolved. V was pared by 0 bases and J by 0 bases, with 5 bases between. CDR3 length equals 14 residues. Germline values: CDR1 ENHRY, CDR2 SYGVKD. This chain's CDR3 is CAISESANQETQYF. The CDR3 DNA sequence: TGTGCCATCAGTGAGTCGGCTAACCAAGAGACCCAGTACTTC.

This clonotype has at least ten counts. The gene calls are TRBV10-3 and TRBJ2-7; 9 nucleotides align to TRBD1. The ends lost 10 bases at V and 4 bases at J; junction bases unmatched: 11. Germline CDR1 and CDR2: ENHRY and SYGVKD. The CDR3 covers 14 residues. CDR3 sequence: CATLRDRDEYEQYF. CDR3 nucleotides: TGTGCCACCCTTAGGGACAGGGACGAATACGAGCAGTACTTC.

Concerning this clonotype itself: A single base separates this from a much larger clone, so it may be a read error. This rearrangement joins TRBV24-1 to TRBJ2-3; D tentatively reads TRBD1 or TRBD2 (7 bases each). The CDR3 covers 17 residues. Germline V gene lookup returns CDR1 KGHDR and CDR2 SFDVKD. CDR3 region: CTTTDPGGQLFTDTQYF. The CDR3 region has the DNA TGTACCACCACCGATCCGGGGGGACAGCTCTTCACAGATACGCAGTATTTT.

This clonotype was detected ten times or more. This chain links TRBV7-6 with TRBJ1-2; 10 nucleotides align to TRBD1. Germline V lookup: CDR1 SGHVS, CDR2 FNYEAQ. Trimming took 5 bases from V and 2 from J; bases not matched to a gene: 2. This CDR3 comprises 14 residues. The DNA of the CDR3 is TGTGCCAGCAGCCCGGGACAGGGGAACTATGGCTACACCTTC. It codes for CASSPGQGNYGYTF. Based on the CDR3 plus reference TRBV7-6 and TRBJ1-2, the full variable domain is GAGVSQSPRYKVTKRGQDVALRCDPISGHVSLYWYRQALGQGPEFLTYFNYEAQQDKSGLPNDRFSAERPEGSISTLTIQRTEQRDSAMYRCASSPGQGNYGYTFGSGTRLTVV.

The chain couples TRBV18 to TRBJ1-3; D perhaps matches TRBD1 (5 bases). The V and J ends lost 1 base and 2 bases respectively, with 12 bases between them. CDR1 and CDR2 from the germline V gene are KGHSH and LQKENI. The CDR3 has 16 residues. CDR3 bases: TGTGCCAGCTCACCACAGGGGAAAGGAACTGGAAACACCATATATTTT. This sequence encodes CASSPQGKGTGNTIYF.

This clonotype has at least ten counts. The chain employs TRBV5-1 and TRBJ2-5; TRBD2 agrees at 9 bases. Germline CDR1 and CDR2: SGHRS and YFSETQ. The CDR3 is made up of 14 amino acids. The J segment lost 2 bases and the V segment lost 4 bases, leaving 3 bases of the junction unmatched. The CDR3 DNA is TGCGCCAGCAGCCTAGCGGGGAGGCAAGAGACCCAGTACTTC. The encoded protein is CASSLAGRQETQYF.

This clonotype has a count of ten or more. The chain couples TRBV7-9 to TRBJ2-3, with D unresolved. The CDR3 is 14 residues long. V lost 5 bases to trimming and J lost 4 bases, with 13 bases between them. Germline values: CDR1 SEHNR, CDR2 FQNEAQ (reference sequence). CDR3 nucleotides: TGTGCCAGCAGCCTCTCTACCAACTCAGATACGCAGTATTTT. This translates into CASSLSTNSDTQYF.

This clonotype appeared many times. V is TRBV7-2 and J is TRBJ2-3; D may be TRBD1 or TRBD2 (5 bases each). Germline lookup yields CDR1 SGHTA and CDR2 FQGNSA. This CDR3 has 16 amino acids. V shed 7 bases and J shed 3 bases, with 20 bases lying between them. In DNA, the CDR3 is TGTGCCAGCATCCTCTACAGAGGGGTGGGGACAGATACGCAGTATTTT. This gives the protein CASILYRGVGTDTQYF.

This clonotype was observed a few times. The CDR3 nucleotides read TGCAGCGTTGAAGGGGCAGACGCGAACACCGGGGAGCTGTTTTTT. This gives the protein CSVEGADANTGELFF. The chain couples TRBV29-1 to TRBJ2-2; no clear D gene. Trimming took off 1 base at V and 0 bases at J, with 9 bases between the two ends. This CDR3 has 15 residues. Germline loops: CDR1 SQVTM, CDR2 ANQGSEA.

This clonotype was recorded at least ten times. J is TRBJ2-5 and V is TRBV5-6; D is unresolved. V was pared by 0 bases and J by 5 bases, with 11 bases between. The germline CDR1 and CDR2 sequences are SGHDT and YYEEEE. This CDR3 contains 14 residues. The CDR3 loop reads CASSLVIGAETQYF. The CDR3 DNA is TGTGCCAGCAGCTTGGTCATTGGTGCGGAGACCCAGTACTTC.

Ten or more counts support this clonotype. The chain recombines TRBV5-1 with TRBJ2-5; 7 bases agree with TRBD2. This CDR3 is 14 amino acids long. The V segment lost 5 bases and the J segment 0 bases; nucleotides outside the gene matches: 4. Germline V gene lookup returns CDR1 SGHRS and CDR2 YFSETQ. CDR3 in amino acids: CASSSGTNQETQYF. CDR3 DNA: TGCGCCAGCAGTTCGGGGACTAACCAAGAGACCCAGTACTTC.

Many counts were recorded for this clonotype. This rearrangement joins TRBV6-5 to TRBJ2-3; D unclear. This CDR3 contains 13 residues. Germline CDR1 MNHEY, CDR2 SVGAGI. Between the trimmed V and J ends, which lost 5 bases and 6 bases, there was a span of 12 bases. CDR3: CASSRAPRDTQYF. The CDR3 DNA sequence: TGTGCCAGCAGTAGGGCACCCAGGGATACGCAGTATTTT.

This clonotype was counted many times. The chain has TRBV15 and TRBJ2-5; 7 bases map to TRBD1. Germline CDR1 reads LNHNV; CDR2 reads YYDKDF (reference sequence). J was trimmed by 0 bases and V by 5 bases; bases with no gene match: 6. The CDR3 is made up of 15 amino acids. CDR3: CATSLLDRHQETQYF. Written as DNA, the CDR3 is TGTGCCACCAGCCTACTGGACAGGCACCAAGAGACCCAGTACTTC.

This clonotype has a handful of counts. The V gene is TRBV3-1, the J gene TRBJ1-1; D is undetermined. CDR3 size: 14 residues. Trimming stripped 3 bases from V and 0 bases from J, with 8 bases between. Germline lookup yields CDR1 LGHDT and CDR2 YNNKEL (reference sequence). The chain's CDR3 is CASSQRIVNTEAFF. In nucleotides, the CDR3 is TGTGCCAGCAGCCAGAGGATAGTGAACACTGAAGCTTTCTTT. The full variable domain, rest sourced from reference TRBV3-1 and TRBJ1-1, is DTAVSQTPKYLVTQMGNDKSIKCEQNLGHDTMYWYKQDSKKFLKIMFSYNNKELIINETVPNRFSPKSPDKAHLNLHINSLELGDSAVYFCASSQRIVNTEAFFGQGTRLTVV.

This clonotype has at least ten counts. In DNA, the CDR3 is TGCGCCAGCAGCGGGGACCTCCAAGGCTACACCTTC. It translates to CASSGDLQGYTF. V and J are TRBV5-1 and TRBJ1-2; D is possibly TRBD1 (5 bases). The germline V and J ends were trimmed by 4 bases and 8 bases, with 12 bases remaining between them. The CDR3 has 12 amino acids. CDR1 is SGHRS and CDR2 is YFSETQ in the germline V gene.

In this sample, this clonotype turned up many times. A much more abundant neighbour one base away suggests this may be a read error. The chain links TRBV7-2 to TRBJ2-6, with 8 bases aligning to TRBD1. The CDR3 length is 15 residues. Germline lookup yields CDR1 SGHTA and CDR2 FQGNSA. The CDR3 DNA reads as TGTGCCAGCAGTAAGGACAGGGCTGGGGCCAAAGTCCTGACTTTC. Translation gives CASSKDRAGAKVLTF.

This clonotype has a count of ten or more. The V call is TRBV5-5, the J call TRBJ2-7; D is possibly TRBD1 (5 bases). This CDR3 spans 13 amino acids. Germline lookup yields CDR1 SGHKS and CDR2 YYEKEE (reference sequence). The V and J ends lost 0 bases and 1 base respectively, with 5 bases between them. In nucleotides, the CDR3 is TGTGCCAGCAGCTTGGCAGGGTCCTACGAGCAGTACTTC. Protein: CASSLAGSYEQYF.

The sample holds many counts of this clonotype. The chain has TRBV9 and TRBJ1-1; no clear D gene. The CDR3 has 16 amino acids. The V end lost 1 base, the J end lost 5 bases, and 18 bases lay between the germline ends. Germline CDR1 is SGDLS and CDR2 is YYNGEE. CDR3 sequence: CASSVTPAILETEAFF. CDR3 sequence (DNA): TGTGCCAGCAGCGTAACACCGGCTATACTAGAGACTGAAGCTTTCTTT.

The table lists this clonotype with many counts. The CDR3 DNA reads as TGCAGTGCTAATTCCCCGCCCGACAGCCAAGAGACCCAGTACTTC. Its translation: CSANSPPDSQETQYF. The chain employs TRBV20-1 and TRBJ2-5, with D maybe TRBD1 (5 bases). CDR3 size: 15 residues. From germline, CDR1 is DFQATT and CDR2 SNEGSKA (reference sequence). V was trimmed by 4 bases and J by 1 base, leaving 16 bases between them.

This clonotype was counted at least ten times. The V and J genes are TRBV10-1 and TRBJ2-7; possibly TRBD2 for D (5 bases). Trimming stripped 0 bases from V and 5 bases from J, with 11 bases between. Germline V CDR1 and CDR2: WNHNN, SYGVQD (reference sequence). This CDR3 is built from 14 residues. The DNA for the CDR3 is TGCGCCAGCAGTGAGTCGAGGGCCTGGGACGAGCAGTACTTC. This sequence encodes CASSESRAWDEQYF.

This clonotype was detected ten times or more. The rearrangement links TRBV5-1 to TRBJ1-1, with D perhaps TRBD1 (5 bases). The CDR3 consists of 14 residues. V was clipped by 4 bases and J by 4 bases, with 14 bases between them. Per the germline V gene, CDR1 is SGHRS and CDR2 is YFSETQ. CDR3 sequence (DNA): TGCGCCAGCAGCCTCGATCAGGGCTCCACTGAAGCTTTCTTT. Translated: CASSLDQGSTEAFF.

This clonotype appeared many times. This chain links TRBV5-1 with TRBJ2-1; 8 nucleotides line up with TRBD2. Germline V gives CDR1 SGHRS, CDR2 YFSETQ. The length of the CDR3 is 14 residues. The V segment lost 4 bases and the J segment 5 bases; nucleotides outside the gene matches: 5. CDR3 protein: CASSGRTSNNEQFF. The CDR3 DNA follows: TGCGCCAGCAGCGGGCGGACTAGCAACAATGAGCAGTTCTTC. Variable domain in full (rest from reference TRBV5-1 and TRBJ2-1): KAGVTQTPRYLIKTRGQQVTLSCSPISGHRSVSWYQQTPGQGLQFLFEYFSETQRNKGNFPGRFSGRQFSNSRSEMNVSTLELGDSALYLCASSGRTSNNEQFFGPGTRLTVL.

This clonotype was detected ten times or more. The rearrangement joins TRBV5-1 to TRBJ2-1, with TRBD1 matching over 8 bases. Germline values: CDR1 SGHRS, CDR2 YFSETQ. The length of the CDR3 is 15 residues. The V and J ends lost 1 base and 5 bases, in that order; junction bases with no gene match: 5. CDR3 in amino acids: CASSLTDRENNEQFF. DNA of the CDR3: TGCGCCAGCAGCTTGACGGACAGGGAGAACAATGAGCAGTTCTTC. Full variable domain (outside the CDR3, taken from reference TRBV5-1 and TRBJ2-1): KAGVTQTPRYLIKTRGQQVTLSCSPISGHRSVSWYQQTPGQGLQFLFEYFSETQRNKGNFPGRFSGRQFSNSRSEMNVSTLELGDSALYLCASSLTDRENNEQFFGPGTRLTVL.

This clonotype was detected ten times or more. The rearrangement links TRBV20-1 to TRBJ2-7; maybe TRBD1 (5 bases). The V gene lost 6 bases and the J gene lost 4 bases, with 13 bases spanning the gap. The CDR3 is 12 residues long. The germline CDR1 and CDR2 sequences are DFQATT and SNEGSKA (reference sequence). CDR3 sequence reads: CSAATETYEQYF. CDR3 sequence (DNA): TGCAGTGCCGCGACAGAGACGTACGAGCAGTACTTC.

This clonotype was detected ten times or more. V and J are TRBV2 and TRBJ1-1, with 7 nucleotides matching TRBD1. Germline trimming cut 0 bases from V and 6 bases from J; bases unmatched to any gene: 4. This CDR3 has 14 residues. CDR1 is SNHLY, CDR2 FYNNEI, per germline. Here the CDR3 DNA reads TGTGCCAGCAGTGAAGCGCAGGGACAGCCTGAAGCTTTCTTT. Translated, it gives CASSEAQGQPEAFF.

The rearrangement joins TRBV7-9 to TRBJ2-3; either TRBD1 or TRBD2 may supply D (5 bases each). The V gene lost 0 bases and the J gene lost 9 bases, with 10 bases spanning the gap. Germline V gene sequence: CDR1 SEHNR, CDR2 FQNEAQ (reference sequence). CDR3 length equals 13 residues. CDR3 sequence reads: CASSLAVGGTQYF. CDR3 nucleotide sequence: TGTGCCAGCAGCTTAGCGGTTGGGGGAACGCAGTATTTT.

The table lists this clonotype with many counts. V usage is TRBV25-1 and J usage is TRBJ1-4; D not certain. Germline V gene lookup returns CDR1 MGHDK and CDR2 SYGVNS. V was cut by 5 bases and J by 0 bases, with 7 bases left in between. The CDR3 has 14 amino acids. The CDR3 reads CASSSGTTNEKLFF. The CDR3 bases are TGTGCCAGCAGTTCCGGGACAACTAATGAAAAACTGTTTTTT.